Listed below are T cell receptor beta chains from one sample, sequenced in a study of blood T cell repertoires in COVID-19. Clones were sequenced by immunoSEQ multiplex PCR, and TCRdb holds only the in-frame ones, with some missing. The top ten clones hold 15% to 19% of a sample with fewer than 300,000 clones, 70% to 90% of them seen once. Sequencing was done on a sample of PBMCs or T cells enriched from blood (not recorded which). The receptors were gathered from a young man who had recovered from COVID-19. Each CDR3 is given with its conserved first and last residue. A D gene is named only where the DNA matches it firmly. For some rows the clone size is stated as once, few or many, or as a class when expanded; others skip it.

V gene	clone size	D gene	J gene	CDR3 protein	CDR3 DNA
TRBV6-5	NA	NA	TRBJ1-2	CASRRQTLSTF	TGTGCCTCACGAAGACAAACTTTAAGCACCTTC
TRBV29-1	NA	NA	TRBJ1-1	CSETSGGEAFF	TGCAGCGAAACCTCCGGAGGGGAAGCTTTCTTT
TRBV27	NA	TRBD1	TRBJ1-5	CASSTTGDPQPQHF	TGTGCCAGCAGTACGACAGGGGACCCGCAGCCCCAGCATTTT
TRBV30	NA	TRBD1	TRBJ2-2	CAWSPLTGFTGELFF	TGTGCCTGGAGTCCCCTGACAGGGTTCACCGGGGAGCTGTTTTTT
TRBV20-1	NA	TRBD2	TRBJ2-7	CSASTSGGEQYF	TGCAGTGCTAGTACTAGCGGGGGCGAGCAGTACTTC
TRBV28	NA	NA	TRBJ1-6	CASSFGGTGSPLHF	TGTGCCAGCAGTTTTGGCGGGACTGGTTCACCCCTCCACTTT
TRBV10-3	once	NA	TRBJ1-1	CAINDRPNTEAFF	TGTGCCATTAACGACAGGCCGAACACTGAAGCTTTCTTT
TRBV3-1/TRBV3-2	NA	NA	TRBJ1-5	CASSPTGSSNQPQHF	TGTGCCAGCAGCCCAACAGGGAGTAGCAATCAGCCCCAGCATTTT
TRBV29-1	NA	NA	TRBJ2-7	CSVEGTGTYEQYF	TGCAGCGTTGAAGGAACGGGAACCTACGAGCAGTACTTC
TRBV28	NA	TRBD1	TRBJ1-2	CASGTVGTGEWGYTF	TGTGCCAGCGGAACCGTCGGGACAGGGGAGTGGGGCTACACCTTC